Following are 5 T cell receptor beta chains from one sample sequenced in a study of T-cell memory formation after mild COVID-19. TCRdb re-derived calls from the 5' RACE reads in MiXCR, one entry per CDR3 protein. The data hold under 200,000 distinct CDR3 sequences, with less than 40% observed a single time. What was sequenced was PBMCs or a T cell subset sorted from them (not recorded which). The receptors originated from an adult woman who had mild COVID-19 (a few samples of this study predate the infection). Cell type and time point are not known.

The chain recombines TRBV5-1 with TRBJ2-5; 9 bases are shared with TRBD2. Germline values: CDR1 SGHRS, CDR2 YFSETQ. The CDR3 runs 15 residues. V shed 0 bases and J 4 bases; nucleotides not matched to a gene: 4. The chain's CDR3 is CASSLVGTSRETQYF. The CDR3 nucleotides read TGCGCCAGCAGCTTGGTGGGGACTAGCAGAGAGACCCAGTACTTC.

In this sample, this clonotype turned up a few times. CDR3: CASSLGASEAFF. The DNA for the CDR3 is TGCGCCAGCAGCTTGGGCGCCTCTGAAGCTTTCTTT. V usage is TRBV5-1 and J usage is TRBJ1-1; no firm D call. Germline values: CDR1 SGHRS, CDR2 YFSETQ. The V end was cut by 0 bases, the J end by 6 bases, with 6 bases between. The CDR3 runs to 12 residues.

This rearrangement joins TRBV7-2 to TRBJ1-5, with D possibly TRBD1 on 5 matching bases. The length of the CDR3 is 13 residues. Germline loops: CDR1 SGHTA, CDR2 FQGNSA. The ends were cut back, 2 bases at V and 5 bases at J, with 7 bases in the middle. CDR3 in amino acids: CASSLRGDQPQHF. As DNA, the CDR3 is TGTGCCAGCAGCTTAAGGGGAGATCAGCCCCAGCATTTT.

This clonotype was seen a handful of times. The genes are TRBV7-3 and TRBJ1-2; D uncertain. Germline V gene data show CDR1 as SGHTA and CDR2 as FQGTGA. V lost 5 bases, J lost 0 bases, and 7 bases lay in between. The CDR3 runs 13 residues. This chain's CDR3 is CASSPGTNYGYTF. CDR3 sequence (DNA): TGTGCCAGCAGCCCCGGGACTAACTATGGCTACACCTTC.

J is TRBJ2-1 and V is TRBV4-2; TRBD2 aligns across 8 bases. Per the germline V gene, CDR1 is LGHNA and CDR2 is YNFKEQ. This CDR3 spans 13 amino acids. V lost 6 bases, J lost 7 bases, and 5 bases stayed unmatched. The CDR3 here is CASRKIAGNEQFF. In nucleotides, the CDR3 is TGTGCCAGCAGGAAGATAGCGGGGAATGAGCAGTTCTTC.